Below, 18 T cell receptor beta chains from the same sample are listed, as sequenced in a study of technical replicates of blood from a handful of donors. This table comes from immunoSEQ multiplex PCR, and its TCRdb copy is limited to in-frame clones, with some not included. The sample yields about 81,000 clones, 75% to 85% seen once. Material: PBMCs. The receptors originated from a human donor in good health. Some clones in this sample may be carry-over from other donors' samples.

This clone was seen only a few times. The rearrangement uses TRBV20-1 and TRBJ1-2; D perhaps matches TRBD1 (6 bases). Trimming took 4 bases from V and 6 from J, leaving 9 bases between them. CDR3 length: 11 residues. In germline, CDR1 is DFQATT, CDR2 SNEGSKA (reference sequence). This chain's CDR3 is CSAKQGNGYTF. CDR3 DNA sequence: TGCAGTGCTAAACAGGGTAATGGCTACACCTTC.

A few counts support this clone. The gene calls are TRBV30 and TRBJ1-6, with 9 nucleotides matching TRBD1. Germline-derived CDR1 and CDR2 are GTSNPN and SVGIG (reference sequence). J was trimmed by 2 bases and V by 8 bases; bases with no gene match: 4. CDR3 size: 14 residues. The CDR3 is CAGTGGTYNSPLHF. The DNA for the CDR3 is TGTGCCGGAACAGGGGGCACCTATAATTCACCCCTCCACTTT.

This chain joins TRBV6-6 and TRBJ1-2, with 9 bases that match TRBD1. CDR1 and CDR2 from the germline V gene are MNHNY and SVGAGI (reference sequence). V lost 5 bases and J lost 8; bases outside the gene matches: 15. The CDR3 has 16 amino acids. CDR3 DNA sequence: TGTGCCAGCAGTGACTACTCCGGGACAGGGCTAGGCGGCTACACCTTC. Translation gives CASSDYSGTGLGGYTF.

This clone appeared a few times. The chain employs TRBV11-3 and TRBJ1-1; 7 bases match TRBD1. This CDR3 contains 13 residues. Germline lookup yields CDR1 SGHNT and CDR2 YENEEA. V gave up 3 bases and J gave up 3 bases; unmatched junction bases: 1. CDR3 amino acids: CASSFTGDTEAFF. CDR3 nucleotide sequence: TGTGCCAGCAGCTTCACAGGGGACACTGAAGCTTTCTTT.

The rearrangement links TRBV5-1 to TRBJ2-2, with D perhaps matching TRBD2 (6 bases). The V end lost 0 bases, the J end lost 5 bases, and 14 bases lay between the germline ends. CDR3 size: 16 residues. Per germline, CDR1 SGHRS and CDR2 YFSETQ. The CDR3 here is CASSLAAGSGTGELFF. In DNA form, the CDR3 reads TGCGCCAGCAGCTTGGCCGCGGGGTCGGGGACCGGGGAGCTGTTTTTT. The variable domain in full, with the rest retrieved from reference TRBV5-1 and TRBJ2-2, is KAGVTQTPRYLIKTRGQQVTLSCSPISGHRSVSWYQQTPGQGLQFLFEYFSETQRNKGNFPGRFSGRQFSNSRSEMNVSTLELGDSALYLCASSLAAGSGTGELFFGEGSRLTVL.

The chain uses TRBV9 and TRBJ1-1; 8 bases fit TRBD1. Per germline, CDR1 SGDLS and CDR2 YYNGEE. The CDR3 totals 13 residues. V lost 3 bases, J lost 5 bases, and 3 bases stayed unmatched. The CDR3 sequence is CASSETGVTEAFF. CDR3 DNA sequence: TGTGCCAGCAGCGAGACAGGGGTAACTGAAGCTTTCTTT.

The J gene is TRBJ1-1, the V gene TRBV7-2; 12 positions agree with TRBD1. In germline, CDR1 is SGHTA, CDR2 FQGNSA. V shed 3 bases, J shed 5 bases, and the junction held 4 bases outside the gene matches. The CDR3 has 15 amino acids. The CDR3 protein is CASSLGQGARTEAFF. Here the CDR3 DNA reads TGTGCCAGCAGCTTGGGACAGGGGGCAAGAACTGAAGCTTTCTTT.

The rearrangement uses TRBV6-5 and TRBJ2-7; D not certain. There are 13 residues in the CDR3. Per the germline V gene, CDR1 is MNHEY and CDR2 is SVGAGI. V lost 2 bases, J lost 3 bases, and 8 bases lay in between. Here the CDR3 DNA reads TGTGCCAGCAGTTACGGAGTTAACTACGAGCAGTACTTC. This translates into CASSYGVNYEQYF.

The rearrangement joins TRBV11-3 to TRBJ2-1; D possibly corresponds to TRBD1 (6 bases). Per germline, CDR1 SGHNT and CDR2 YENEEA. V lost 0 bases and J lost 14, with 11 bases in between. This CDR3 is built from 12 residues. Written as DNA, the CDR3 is TGTGCCAGCAGCTTAGAGTCAGGGGATAAGTTCTTC. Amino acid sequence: CASSLESGDKFF.

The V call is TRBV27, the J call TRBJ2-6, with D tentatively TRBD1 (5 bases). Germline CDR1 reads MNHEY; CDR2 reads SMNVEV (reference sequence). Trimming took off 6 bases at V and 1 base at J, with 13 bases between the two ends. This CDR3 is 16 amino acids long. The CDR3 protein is CASRQKQESGANVLTF. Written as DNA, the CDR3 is TGTGCCAGCAGACAAAAACAGGAATCTGGGGCCAACGTCCTGACTTTC.

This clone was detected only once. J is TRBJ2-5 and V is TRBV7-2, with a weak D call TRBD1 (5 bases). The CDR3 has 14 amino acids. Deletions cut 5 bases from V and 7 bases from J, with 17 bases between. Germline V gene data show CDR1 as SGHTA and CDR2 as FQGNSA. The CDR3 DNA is TGTGCCAGCAGCAACTTCAGCCCAAGGGGGACCCAGTACTTC. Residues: CASSNFSPRGTQYF.

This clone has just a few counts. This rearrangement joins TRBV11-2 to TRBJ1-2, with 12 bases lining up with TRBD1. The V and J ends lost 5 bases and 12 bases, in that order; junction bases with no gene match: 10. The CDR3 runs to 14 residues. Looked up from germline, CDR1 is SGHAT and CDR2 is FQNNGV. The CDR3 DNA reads TGTGCCAGCAGCAGAACGGGGACAGGGGGCGCGGACACCTTC. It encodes CASSRTGTGGADTF.

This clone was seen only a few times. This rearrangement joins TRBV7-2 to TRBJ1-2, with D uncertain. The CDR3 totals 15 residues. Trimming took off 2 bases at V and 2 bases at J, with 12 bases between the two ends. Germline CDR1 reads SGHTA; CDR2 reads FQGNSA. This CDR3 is CASSLLGSLNYGYTF. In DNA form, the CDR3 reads TGTGCCAGCAGCTTACTTGGGAGCTTAAACTATGGCTACACCTTC.

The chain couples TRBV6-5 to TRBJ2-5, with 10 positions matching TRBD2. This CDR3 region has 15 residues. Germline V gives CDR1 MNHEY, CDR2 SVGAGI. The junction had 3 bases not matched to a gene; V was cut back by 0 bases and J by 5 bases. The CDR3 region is CASSYSSSGSETQYF. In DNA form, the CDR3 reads TGTGCCAGCAGTTACTCATCTAGCGGGAGTGAGACCCAGTACTTC.

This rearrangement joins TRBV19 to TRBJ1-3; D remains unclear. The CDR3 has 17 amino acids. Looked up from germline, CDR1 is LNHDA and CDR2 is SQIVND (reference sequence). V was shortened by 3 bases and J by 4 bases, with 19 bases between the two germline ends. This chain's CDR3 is CASSMASGGSKGNTIYF. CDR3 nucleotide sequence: TGTGCCAGTAGTATGGCGTCAGGCGGGTCTAAGGGAAACACCATATATTTT.

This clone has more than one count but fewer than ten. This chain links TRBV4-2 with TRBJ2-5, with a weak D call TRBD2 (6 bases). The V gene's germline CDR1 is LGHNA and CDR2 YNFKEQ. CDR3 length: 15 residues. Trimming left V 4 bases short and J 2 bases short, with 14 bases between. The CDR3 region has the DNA TGTGCCAGCAGCCCGTCGGTCGCGGGACAAGAGACCCAGTACTTC. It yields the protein CASSPSVAGQETQYF.

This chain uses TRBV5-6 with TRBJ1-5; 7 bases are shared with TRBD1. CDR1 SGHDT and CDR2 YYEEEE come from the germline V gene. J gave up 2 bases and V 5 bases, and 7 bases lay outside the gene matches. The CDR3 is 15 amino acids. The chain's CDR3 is CASSYRGGGNQPQHF. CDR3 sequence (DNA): TGTGCCAGCAGTTACAGGGGAGGAGGCAATCAGCCCCAGCATTTT.

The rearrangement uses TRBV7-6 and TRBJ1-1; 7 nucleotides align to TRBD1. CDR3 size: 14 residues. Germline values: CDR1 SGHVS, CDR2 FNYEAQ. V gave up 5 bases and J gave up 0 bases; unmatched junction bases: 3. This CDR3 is CASSQGGMNTEAFF. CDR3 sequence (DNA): TGTGCCAGCAGCCAGGGGGGAATGAACACTGAAGCTTTCTTT.